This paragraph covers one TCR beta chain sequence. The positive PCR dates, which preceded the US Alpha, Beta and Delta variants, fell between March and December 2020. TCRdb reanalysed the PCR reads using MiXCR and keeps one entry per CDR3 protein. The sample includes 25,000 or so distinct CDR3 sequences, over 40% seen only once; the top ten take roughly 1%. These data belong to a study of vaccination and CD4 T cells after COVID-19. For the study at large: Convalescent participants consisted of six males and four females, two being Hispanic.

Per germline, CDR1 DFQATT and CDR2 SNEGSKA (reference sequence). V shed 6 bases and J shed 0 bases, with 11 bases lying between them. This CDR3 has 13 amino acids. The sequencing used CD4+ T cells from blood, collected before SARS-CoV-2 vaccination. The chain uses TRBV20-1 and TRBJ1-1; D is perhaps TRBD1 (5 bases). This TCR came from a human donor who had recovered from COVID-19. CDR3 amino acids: CSALGTVNTEAFF. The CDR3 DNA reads TGCAGTGCCCTCGGGACGGTGAACACTGAAGCTTTCTTT.